This is a list of T cell receptor beta chains from one sample in a study of cytomegalovirus exposure and HLA in healthy donors. Only in-frame clones appear in the TCRdb table, and some are missing; sequencing was by immunoSEQ multiplex PCR. This sample's clone table lists tens of thousands of clones. Sequenced sample: PBMCs. The origin of the receptors is a female donor in good health and CMV-seropositive. CDR3s include the opening cysteine and the closing phenylalanine or tryptophan. The order of the fields is J gene, V gene, D gene, CDR3 protein, CDR3 DNA. A D gene is named only where the DNA matches it firmly.

j_gene: TRBJ2-1; v_gene: TRBV25-1; d_gene: TRBD1; CDR3aa: CASRRQGARNEQFF; CDR3nt: TGTGCCAGCCGTAGACAGGGGGCGCGGAATGAGCAGTTCTTC
j_gene: TRBJ1-5; v_gene: TRBV7-2; d_gene: TRBD1; CDR3aa: CAVSPGTGFNSNQPQHF; CDR3nt: TGTGCCGTCAGTCCCGGGACAGGTTTTAATAGCAATCAGCCCCAGCATTTT
j_gene: TRBJ1-1; v_gene: TRBV28; d_gene: TRBD1; CDR3aa: CASSEPGQGVNTEAFF; CDR3nt: TGTGCCAGCAGTGAGCCGGGACAGGGGGTGAACACTGAAGCTTTCTTT
j_gene: TRBJ1-1; v_gene: TRBV6-5; d_gene: .; CDR3aa: CASSYYRRAEAFF; CDR3nt: TGTGCCAGCAGTTACTACAGGAGGGCTGAAGCTTTCTTT
j_gene: TRBJ2-5; v_gene: TRBV18; d_gene: TRBD2; CDR3aa: CASSPQRTSAQETQYF; CDR3nt: TGTGCCAGCTCACCACAGAGGACTAGCGCACAAGAGACCCAGTACTTC
j_gene: TRBJ1-1; v_gene: TRBV28; d_gene: .; CDR3aa: CASSFSPMYTEAFF; CDR3nt: TGTGCCAGCAGTTTTTCCCCCATGTACACTGAAGCTTTCTTT
j_gene: TRBJ2-3; v_gene: TRBV5-1; d_gene: TRBD2; CDR3aa: CASSLVVAGPSDTQYF; CDR3nt: TGCGCCAGCAGCTTGGTTGTAGCGGGGCCCTCTGATACGCAGTATTTT
j_gene: TRBJ1-2; v_gene: TRBV11-3; d_gene: TRBD1; CDR3aa: CASSVGQGRPTVGYTF; CDR3nt: TGTGCCAGCAGCGTCGGACAGGGGCGGCCTACCGTAGGCTACACCTTC
j_gene: TRBJ2-1; v_gene: TRBV6-5; d_gene: TRBD1; CDR3aa: CASSYSISGQGNEQFF; CDR3nt: TGTGCCAGCAGTTACTCGATTTCGGGACAGGGAAATGAGCAGTTCTTC
j_gene: TRBJ2-5; v_gene: TRBV18; d_gene: TRBD1; CDR3aa: CASSPGQGARETQYF; CDR3nt: TGTGCCAGCTCACCCGGACAGGGGGCGAGGGAGACCCAGTACTTC
j_gene: TRBJ2-7; v_gene: TRBV5-1; d_gene: TRBD1; CDR3aa: CASSFEQGYVQYF; CDR3nt: TGCGCCAGCAGCTTTGAACAGGGGTACGTGCAGTACTTC
j_gene: TRBJ2-6; v_gene: TRBV6-6; d_gene: .; CDR3aa: CASSLSTGSGANVLTF; CDR3nt: TGTGCCAGCAGCCTATCCACAGGCTCTGGGGCCAACGTCCTGACTTTC
j_gene: TRBJ1-1; v_gene: TRBV6-6; d_gene: .; CDR3aa: CASSPQGTEAFF; CDR3nt: TGTGCCAGCAGTCCCCAGGGGACTGAAGCTTTCTTT
j_gene: TRBJ1-2; v_gene: TRBV7-2; d_gene: TRBD1; CDR3aa: CASSIIQGNGYTF; CDR3nt: TGTGCCAGCAGCATAATACAGGGGAATGGCTACACCTTC
j_gene: TRBJ2-1; v_gene: TRBV29-1; d_gene: .; CDR3aa: CSVEGVGREQFF; CDR3nt: TGCAGCGTTGAAGGGGTTGGGCGCGAGCAGTTCTTC
j_gene: TRBJ2-1; v_gene: TRBV5-1; d_gene: .; CDR3aa: CASSLELGSYNEQFF; CDR3nt: TGCGCCAGCAGCTTAGAACTCGGCTCCTACAATGAGCAGTTCTTC
j_gene: TRBJ1-1; v_gene: TRBV4-2; d_gene: .; CDR3aa: CASSQDQGSTEAFF; CDR3nt: TGTGCCAGCAGCCAAGATCAGGGGTCCACTGAAGCTTTCTTT